The 15 T cell receptor beta chains below come from one sample, sequenced in a study of blood T cell repertoires in COVID-19. Sequencing was performed with immunoSEQ multiplex PCR; in TCRdb, only in-frame clones are kept and a portion is missing. Of 80,000 to 90,000 clones in the sample, approximately 79% were seen once. The sequenced material came from peripheral blood. The source is a man between 65 and 79 years old with acute or convalescent COVID-19.

This chain joins TRBV28 and TRBJ2-7; no firm D call. From germline, CDR1 is MDHEN and CDR2 SYDVKM. This CDR3 contains 14 residues. Trimming shortened V by 2 bases and J by 3 bases, and 11 bases separated the two germline ends. CDR3 coding DNA: TGTGCCAGCAGTTTAGAGAGACACAGCTACGAGCAGTACTTC. Translating gives CASSLERHSYEQYF.

V usage is TRBV5-1 and J usage is TRBJ2-7; tentative D call: TRBD2 (5 bases). V lost 4 bases and J 5 bases, leaving 13 bases between the germline ends. This CDR3 has 13 amino acids. Germline CDR1 and CDR2: SGHRS and YFSETQ. As DNA, the CDR3 is TGCGCCAGCAGCCCCTACGGGGTCCACGAGCAGTACTTC. This gives the protein CASSPYGVHEQYF.

V gene TRBV10-3 combines with J gene TRBJ2-1; TRBD2 matches at 7 bases. The germline gives CDR1 ENHRY, CDR2 SYGVKD. V lost 6 bases to trimming and J lost 3 bases; unmatched junction nucleotides: 11. The CDR3 loop spans 16 amino acids. CDR3 protein: CAIRLLAGVIYNEQFF. The CDR3 nucleotides are TGTGCCATCAGATTGCTTGCGGGGGTCATCTACAATGAGCAGTTCTTC.

V is TRBV6-5 and J is TRBJ1-5; 10 nucleotides align to TRBD1. Germline CDR1 is MNHEY and CDR2 is SVGAGI. The CDR3 length is 14 residues. The V segment lost 7 bases and the J segment 7 bases; nucleotides outside the gene matches: 7. The CDR3 DNA follows: TGTGCCAGCAATACATGGACAGGGGGACAGCCCCAGCATTTT. This encodes CASNTWTGGQPQHF.

The chain combines TRBV7-9 with TRBJ2-1; 12 bases line up with TRBD2. There are 16 residues in the CDR3. With V trimmed by 5 bases and J by 1 base, 3 bases remained unmatched. Germline V gene lookup returns CDR1 SEHNR and CDR2 FQNEAQ (reference sequence). CDR3 nucleotides: TGTGCCAGCAGCAGAGGACTAGCGGGGTCCTACAATGAGCAGTTCTTC. This gives the protein CASSRGLAGSYNEQFF.

V gene TRBV11-2 combines with J gene TRBJ2-2, with D perhaps matching TRBD1 (5 bases). V was trimmed by 11 bases and J by 0 bases, leaving 10 bases between them. The CDR3 is 13 amino acids. Germline assignment: CDR1 SGHAT and CDR2 FQNNGV. The CDR3 DNA sequence: TGTGCCTCTGGGGCCTCGAACACCGGGGAGCTGTTTTTT. Amino acids: CASGASNTGELFF.

The chain employs TRBV9 and TRBJ1-5, with TRBD1 matching over 9 bases. CDR1 SGDLS and CDR2 YYNGEE come from the germline V gene. Trimming at V came to 8 bases and at J to 8 bases, leaving 17 bases not matched to a gene. The CDR3 consists of 16 residues. The CDR3 is CARNVSGTGIVEPQHF. The CDR3 bases are TGTGCCAGAAACGTCTCCGGGACAGGGATTGTAGAGCCCCAGCATTTT.

The gene calls are TRBV2 and TRBJ2-2; 12 bases agree with TRBD2. Germline-derived CDR1 and CDR2 are SNHLY and FYNNEI. The CDR3 totals 16 residues. With V trimmed by 6 bases and J by 6 bases, 8 bases remained unmatched. The CDR3: CASRPTSGGGAGELFF. The CDR3, as DNA: TGTGCCAGCAGACCGACTAGCGGGGGAGGTGCCGGGGAGCTGTTTTTT.

The chain carries TRBV6-2 or TRBV6-3 and TRBJ2-2; 10 bases map to TRBD1. J gave up 3 bases and V 6 bases, and 7 bases lay outside the gene matches. The germline V gene has CDR1 MNHEY and CDR2 SVGEGT. The CDR3 sequence is 16 residues long. CDR3 coding DNA: TGTGCCAGCAGCGCCGGGGACAGGGGTTACACCGGGGAGCTGTTTTTT. Translated, it gives CASSAGDRGYTGELFF.

This chain joins TRBV2 and TRBJ2-1; 8 bases are a match to TRBD2. J gave up 7 bases and V 8 bases, and 13 bases lay outside the gene matches. The CDR3 runs to 15 residues. Germline CDR1 is SNHLY and CDR2 is FYNNEI. The CDR3 loop reads CASQGLAGLGNEQFF. CDR3 coding DNA: TGTGCCAGCCAAGGCCTAGCGGGCCTCGGGAATGAGCAGTTCTTC.

This clone was counted once. The rearrangement uses TRBV6-4 and TRBJ1-5; no firm D call. This CDR3 has 14 amino acids. Trimming shortened V by 4 bases and J by 8 bases, and 15 bases separated the two germline ends. The germline V gene encodes CDR1 MRHNA and CDR2 SNTAGT. The CDR3 is CASSGQGGLKPQHF. The CDR3 coding sequence is TGTGCCAGCAGTGGTCAAGGAGGGCTTAAGCCCCAGCATTTT.

CDR3: CAGGTGKGYTF. The CDR3, as DNA: TGTGCCGGAGGGACAGGGAAAGGCTACACCTTC. This sequence joins TRBV6-4 and TRBJ1-2; 9 positions match TRBD1. The germline V gene encodes CDR1 MRHNA and CDR2 SNTAGT. Losses at the gene ends were 11 bases for V and 8 bases for J; bases not matched to a gene: 6. CDR3 length: 11 residues.

This clone was recorded many times. The chain links TRBV14 to TRBJ2-7; 10 nucleotides match TRBD1. V was clipped by 4 bases and J by 2 bases; unmatched bases: 5. The germline CDR1 and CDR2 sequences are SGHDN and FVKESK. The CDR3 runs 15 residues. In nucleotides, the CDR3 is TGTGCCAGCAGCCTATTCGGACAGGGGGCCTACGAGCAGTACTTC. It translates to CASSLFGQGAYEQYF. The variable domain in full, completed from reference TRBV14 and TRBJ2-7, reads EAGVTQFPSHSVIEKGQTVTLRCDPISGHDNLYWYRRVMGKEIKFLLHFVKESKQDESGMPNNRFLAERTGGTYSTLKVQPAELEDSGVYFCASSLFGQGAYEQYFGPGTRLTVT.

The chain is built from TRBV6-1 and TRBJ2-1; tentative D call: TRBD1 (6 bases). The CDR3 length is 14 residues. CDR1 and CDR2 from the germline V gene are MNHNS and SASEGT. V was pared by 2 bases and J by 3 bases, with 8 bases between. The CDR3: CASSETDSYNEQFF. The CDR3 DNA reads as TGTGCCAGCAGTGAAACGGACAGCTACAATGAGCAGTTCTTC.

V is TRBV5-4 and J is TRBJ2-3; TRBD2 is a possible D gene (7 bases). The CDR3 is 14 amino acids. Trimming pared 6 bases from V and 4 bases from J, leaving 15 bases between. Germline CDR1 SGHNT, CDR2 YYREEE (reference sequence). CDR3 region: CASKGGGGADTQYF. DNA of the CDR3: TGTGCCAGCAAAGGGGGGGGTGGTGCAGATACGCAGTATTTT. Complete variable domain (other parts from reference TRBV5-4 and TRBJ2-3): ETGVTQSPTHLIKTRGQQVTLRCSSQSGHNTVSWYQQALGQGPQFIFQYYREEENGRGNFPPRFSGLQFPNYSSELNVNALELDDSALYLCASKGGGGADTQYFGPGTRLTVL.